Sequencing of this T cell receptor beta chain was carried out in a study of CXCR3-negative and CXCR3-positive naive CD8 T cells. Study overall: Per library, roughly 1.4 +/- 0.3 million reads; 140 million or so TRB reads overall.

The CDR3 has 14 residues. Germline V gives CDR1 SGHRS, CDR2 YFSETQ. Findings of the study overall: Hydrophobicity of TRB CDR3s was greater in CXCR3-positive naive cells than in CXCR3-negative naive cells. Memory CD8+ cells had much lower diversity, and both naive subsets had comparably high diversity.

Considering frequency, this clonotype is medium-sized (0.01 to 0.1%). Antigen: not known. TRB cDNA was prepared as libraries by UMI-labeled 5' RACE. TCRdb re-called the 5' RACE reads; every CDR3 protein appears as one record, without DNA. Reported are 6,000 or so distinct CDR3 sequences; the ten largest clones contain about 1.8%. The rearrangement uses TRBV5-1 and TRBJ1-1; TCRdb names TRBD1, which stays unverified in the absence of DNA. Sequenced input: naive CXCR3+ CD8+ T cells from blood. Sample subset: CD45RO-CCR7+CD27+CD95- naive CD8+ T cells expressing CXCR3 (TNR3+). The clonotype was recovered from a human donor in good health. Some clones in this sample may be carry-over from other donors' samples. Here the CDR3 reads CASSFEGADTEAFF.